One and the same sample provided the 20 T cell receptor beta chains below, sequenced in a study of persistence of HIV-infected CD4 T cells. Anti-CD3/anti-CD28 beads served as a nonspecific positive control stimulus. CD4+ T cells upregulating both CD40 ligand and CD69 were sorted as responding cells. The libraries were made with immunoSEQ version 4 in survey mode. Measured with immunoSEQ multiplex PCR; TCRdb has only the in-frame clones, and not every one. The sample records roughly 41,000 clones, roughly 87% being singletons. Their antigens remain unidentified. The input for sequencing was CD4+ T cells sorted from PBMCs after roughly 18-hour stimulation, taken from a patient who received antiretroviral therapy. The receptors shown here come from an adult man with HIV who was CMV-seropositive.

The chain carries TRBV18 and TRBJ1-3, with 9 positions matching TRBD1. The ends lost 3 bases at V and 8 bases at J; junction bases unmatched: 5. CDR1 is KGHSH, CDR2 LQKENI, per germline. CDR3 length: 14 amino acids. The CDR3: CASSPGTGTDTIYF. CDR3 coding DNA: TGTGCCAGCTCACCCGGGACAGGGACGGACACCATATATTTT. The whole variable domain, filled in from reference TRBV18 and TRBJ1-3, reads NAGVMQNPRHLVRRRGQEARLRCSPMKGHSHVYWYRQLPEEGLKFMVYLQKENIIDESGMPKERFSAEFPKEGPSILRIQQVVRGDSAAYFCASSPGTGTDTIYFGEGSWLTVV.

This sequence joins TRBV24-1 and TRBJ2-1, with D possibly TRBD1 on 6 matching bases. This CDR3 is built from 16 residues. V was trimmed by 5 bases and J by 4 bases, leaving 17 bases between them. CDR1 is KGHDR and CDR2 is SFDVKD in the germline V gene. In nucleotides, the CDR3 is TGTGCCACCAGTGCCGATACAGGGTTTGGGTACAATGAGCAGTTCTTC. Translating it yields CATSADTGFGYNEQFF.

The J gene is TRBJ2-3, the V gene TRBV6-5; 9 positions match TRBD1. The germline V gene encodes CDR1 MNHEY and CDR2 SVGAGI. Germline trimming cut 4 bases from V and 1 base from J; bases unmatched to any gene: 3. This CDR3 has 15 residues. CDR3 protein: CASSSGQGGTDTQYF. CDR3 nucleotides: TGTGCCAGCAGTTCGGGACAGGGAGGCACAGATACGCAGTATTTT.

CDR3 bases: TGTGCCAGCAGTTTAGGGGGAGGGCAGCCCCAGCATTTT. Protein product: CASSLGGGQPQHF. V gene TRBV12-3 or TRBV12-4 combines with J gene TRBJ1-5, with D hard to call. This CDR3 is 13 amino acids long. Trimming pared 1 base from V and 7 bases from J, leaving 8 bases between.

This chain joins TRBV7-8 and TRBJ2-7; D could derive from TRBD1 or TRBD2 (6 bases each). The CDR3 extends over 15 amino acids. The V gene's germline CDR1 is SGHVS and CDR2 FQNEAQ. The ends were cut back, 5 bases at V and 1 base at J, with 15 bases in the middle. In nucleotides, the CDR3 is TGTGCCAGCAGCCAGCAGGAGGGGGGATCCTACGAGCAGTACTTC. It is translated as CASSQQEGGSYEQYF.

This chain links TRBV6-5 with TRBJ1-1, with D possibly TRBD1 on 5 matching bases. The CDR3 spans 13 residues. The V end lost 7 bases, the J end lost 1 base, and 10 bases lay between the germline ends. The V gene's germline CDR1 is MNHEY and CDR2 SVGAGI. The CDR3 DNA sequence: TGTGCCAGCATCCGACAGTGGAACACTGAAGCTTTCTTT. Translated, it gives CASIRQWNTEAFF.

The V and J genes are TRBV7-2 and TRBJ1-2; tentatively, D is TRBD1 (5 bases). Trimming shortened V by 2 bases and J by 0 bases, and 19 bases separated the two germline ends. The CDR3 spans 18 residues. Germline V gene sequence: CDR1 SGHTA, CDR2 FQGNSA. CDR3 in amino acids: CASSLRVPVRGSNYGYTF. The CDR3 DNA sequence: TGTGCCAGCAGCTTACGGGTCCCAGTAAGGGGATCTAACTATGGCTACACCTTC.

The genes are TRBV5-6 and TRBJ1-2, with D unresolved. Germline lookup yields CDR1 SGHDT and CDR2 YYEEEE. The CDR3 totals 14 residues. Trimming removed 0 bases at V and 4 bases at J, with 10 bases between. In nucleotides, the CDR3 is TGTGCCAGCAGCTTGGATGCAACCAGCTATGGCTACACCTTC. Amino acids: CASSLDATSYGYTF. The complete variable domain, with remaining parts taken from reference TRBV5-6 and TRBJ1-2, reads DAGVTQSPTHLIKTRGQQVTLRCSPKSGHDTVSWYQQALGQGPQFIFQYYEEEERQRGNFPDRFSGHQFPNYSSELNVNALLLGDSALYLCASSLDATSYGYTFGSGTRLTVV.

The rearrangement links TRBV7-6 to TRBJ1-5; weak D call: TRBD1 (5 bases). The germline V gene encodes CDR1 SGHVS and CDR2 FNYEAQ. Trimming stripped 5 bases from V and 4 bases from J, with 9 bases between. The CDR3 length is 13 residues. Here the CDR3 DNA reads TGTGCCAGCAGCGCTCAGGGAAATCAGCCCCAGCATTTT. Translating gives CASSAQGNQPQHF. The variable domain in full, completed from reference TRBV7-6 and TRBJ1-5, reads GAGVSQSPRYKVTKRGQDVALRCDPISGHVSLYWYRQALGQGPEFLTYFNYEAQQDKSGLPNDRFSAERPEGSISTLTIQRTEQRDSAMYRCASSAQGNQPQHFGDGTRLSIL.

The gene calls are TRBV19 and TRBJ2-4, with 7 bases identical to TRBD2. Germline lookup yields CDR1 LNHDA and CDR2 SQIVND (reference sequence). This CDR3 has 15 amino acids. V dropped 7 bases and J dropped 6; count of bases not matched to a gene: 12. The CDR3: CASNKAGQERNIQYF. The CDR3, as DNA: TGTGCCAGTAATAAAGCGGGGCAGGAACGAAACATTCAGTACTTC.

The chain combines TRBV20-1 with TRBJ1-5; D is unresolved. CDR3 length equals 14 residues. Trimming took 3 bases from V and 0 from J, leaving 9 bases between them. Germline CDR1 DFQATT, CDR2 SNEGSKA (reference sequence). The CDR3 reads CSASTTSSNQPQHF. CDR3 sequence (DNA): TGCAGTGCTAGTACGACTAGTAGCAATCAGCCCCAGCATTTT.

The chain uses TRBV3-1 (or the pseudogene TRBV3-2) and TRBJ2-3; the D is unclear. The V end lost 2 bases, the J end lost 8 bases, and 8 bases lay between the germline ends. CDR1 is LGHDT, CDR2 YNNKEL, per germline (reference sequence). There are 12 residues in the CDR3. The CDR3 DNA follows: TGTGCCAGCAGCCAAAGGGAAGGTACGCAGTATTTT. Translation gives CASSQREGTQYF.

The chain is built from TRBV19 and TRBJ1-1; a possible D gene is TRBD1 (6 bases). Germline CDR1 and CDR2: LNHDA and SQIVND (reference sequence). There are 17 residues in the CDR3. Trimming cost V 6 bases and J 1 base, with 21 bases left between them. As DNA, the CDR3 is TGTGCCAGTAGCCGCGGTCCGGGGGGGCGAGGGAACACTGAAGCTTTCTTT. Residues: CASSRGPGGRGNTEAFF.

The chain employs TRBV10-3 and TRBJ1-1, with D unclear. Germline loops: CDR1 ENHRY, CDR2 SYGVKD. This CDR3 is 13 amino acids long. V lost 2 bases to trimming and J lost 4 bases, with 8 bases between them. CDR3 amino acids: CAISETPSTEAFF. CDR3 in DNA: TGTGCCATCAGTGAGACGCCCTCCACTGAAGCTTTCTTT.

The rearrangement uses TRBV19 and TRBJ2-3; D perhaps matches TRBD1 (5 bases). The CDR3 length is 15 residues. From germline, CDR1 is LNHDA and CDR2 SQIVND (reference sequence). V was pared by 3 bases and J by 4 bases, with 14 bases between. CDR3 coding DNA: TGTGCCAGTAGTATCTCGGTGGGGCAGGCAGATACGCAGTATTTT. Its protein product is CASSISVGQADTQYF.

The gene calls are TRBV27 and TRBJ1-2, with D possibly TRBD1 on 5 matching bases. Deletions cut 3 bases from V and 4 bases from J, with 12 bases between. Germline-derived CDR1 and CDR2 are MNHEY and SMNVEV (reference sequence). The CDR3 covers 14 residues. The CDR3 here is CASSFSRATYGYTF. The CDR3 DNA is TGTGCCAGCAGTTTTTCCAGGGCCACCTATGGCTACACCTTC.

This clone has a single count. The chain combines TRBV5-1 with TRBJ2-7; no definite D call. V dropped 4 bases and J dropped 5 bases, with 16 bases sitting between them. The CDR3 sequence is 14 residues long. Germline V gene lookup returns CDR1 SGHRS and CDR2 YFSETQ. CDR3 in DNA: TGCGCCAGCAGCAGTCTGGCGCTTAGCAACGAGCAGTACTTC. Translating it yields CASSSLALSNEQYF.

A few counts support this clone. This chain joins TRBV20-1 and TRBJ1-5; 7 positions agree with TRBD1. CDR3 size: 16 residues. Germline CDR1 DFQATT, CDR2 SNEGSKA (reference sequence). J lost 0 bases, V lost 3 bases, and 8 bases had no gene match. CDR3 region: CSASRQGRYSNQPQHF. The CDR3, as DNA: TGCAGTGCTAGTCGACAGGGCCGATATAGCAATCAGCCCCAGCATTTT.

This chain uses TRBV6-5 with TRBJ1-5; no firm D call. V was clipped by 9 bases and J by 4 bases, with 16 bases between them. CDR1 MNHEY and CDR2 SVGAGI come from the germline V gene. The CDR3 has 14 residues. The CDR3 region is CASWIDKINQPQHF. CDR3 sequence (DNA): TGTGCCAGTTGGATTGACAAAATTAATCAGCCCCAGCATTTT.

This chain connects TRBV29-1 to TRBJ1-2, with 10 bases fitting TRBD1. This CDR3 is 13 amino acids long. J was trimmed by 8 bases and V by 3 bases; bases with no gene match: 6. Germline lookup yields CDR1 SQVTM and CDR2 ANQGSEA. This CDR3 reads CSVDRTGGSGYTF. CDR3 sequence (DNA): TGCAGCGTTGACAGGACAGGGGGTTCCGGCTACACCTTC.